The 9 T cell receptor beta chains reported below all come from one sample, sequenced in a study of identical twins. Via MiXCR, TCRdb re-called the 5' RACE reads, giving one row per CDR3 protein. The sample has 450,000 or so distinct CDR3 sequences; approximately 15% are singletons. A further study also used this sample, focusing on yellow fever vaccine responses in identical twins.

The sample was CD4+ T cells sorted from blood. The receptors come from a woman aged 18-29 years in good health.

J is TRBJ2-7 and V is TRBV6-2 or TRBV6-3; 14 bases fit TRBD2. The ends lost 9 bases at V and 2 bases at J; junction bases unmatched: 15. This CDR3 has 18 residues. Germline values: CDR1 MNHEY, CDR2 SVGEGT. CDR3: CARRTGLAGELSTYEQYF. DNA for the CDR3: TGTGCCAGGCGAACGGGACTAGCGGGAGAGTTGAGCACCTACGAGCAGTACTTC.

The genes are TRBV28 and TRBJ2-7; the match to TRBD1 covers 9 bases. The germline V gene encodes CDR1 MDHEN and CDR2 SYDVKM. CDR3 length equals 14 residues. With 8 bases clipped from V and 4 bases from J, the junction kept 9 bases outside the gene matches. CDR3 nucleotide sequence: TGTGCCAGCGGGGTCCCGGGACAGGGTTACGAGCAGTACTTC. Protein sequence: CASGVPGQGYEQYF.

This clonotype has only a few counts. The rearrangement links TRBV15 to TRBJ2-1, with 13 nucleotides matching TRBD2. The germline gives CDR1 LNHNV, CDR2 YYDKDF (reference sequence). The V and J ends lost 1 base and 1 base, in that order; junction bases with no gene match: 4. This CDR3 contains 18 residues. The CDR3 nucleotides read TGTGCCACCAGCAGAGTATGGACTAGCGGGAGTTCCTACAATGAGCAGTTCTTC. It is translated as CATSRVWTSGSSYNEQFF.

The table lists this clonotype with a few counts. This chain uses TRBV6-1 with TRBJ2-4; 10 nucleotides match TRBD2. The CDR3 runs 16 residues. Germline CDR1 MNHNS, CDR2 SASEGT. With V trimmed by 7 bases and J by 0 bases, 6 bases remained unmatched. This chain's CDR3 is CASNLAGEIAKNIQYF. In DNA form, the CDR3 reads TGTGCCAGCAATCTAGCGGGGGAGATAGCCAAAAACATTCAGTACTTC.

This clonotype has just a few counts. The V gene is TRBV7-6, the J gene TRBJ2-1; TRBD2 matches at 11 bases. This CDR3 has 16 residues. The germline V gene encodes CDR1 SGHVS and CDR2 FNYEAQ. Losses at the gene ends were 3 bases for V and 9 bases for J; bases not matched to a gene: 10. The DNA of the CDR3 is TGTGCCAGCAGCTTGGTTAGCGGGAGGGGTTCGGGTGAGCAGTTCTTC. It is translated as CASSLVSGRGSGEQFF. Variable domain in full (rest from reference TRBV7-6 and TRBJ2-1): GAGVSQSPRYKVTKRGQDVALRCDPISGHVSLYWYRQALGQGPEFLTYFNYEAQQDKSGLPNDRFSAERPEGSISTLTIQRTEQRDSAMYRCASSLVSGRGSGEQFFGPGTRLTVL.

This clonotype was counted at least ten times. The chain is built from TRBV12-3 or TRBV12-4 and TRBJ2-3, with D perhaps TRBD1 (6 bases). V lost 3 bases and J lost 0, with 10 bases in between. The CDR3 spans 15 residues. The CDR3 DNA sequence: TGTGCCAGCAGTTTGACAGGAACTAGCACAGATACGCAGTATTTT. This translates into CASSLTGTSTDTQYF.

This clonotype was counted only a few times. The rearrangement links TRBV7-3 to TRBJ2-5; the match to TRBD1 covers 7 bases. V dropped 5 bases and J dropped 2; count of bases not matched to a gene: 8. CDR1 SGHTA and CDR2 FQGTGA come from the germline V gene. The CDR3 spans 15 residues. The CDR3 is CASSPHRGTQETQYF. The CDR3 coding sequence is TGTGCCAGCAGCCCCCACAGGGGTACGCAAGAGACCCAGTACTTC.

The chain links TRBV12-3 or TRBV12-4 to TRBJ1-1, with TRBD1 matching 8 bases. J gave up 1 base and V 5 bases, and 3 bases lay outside the gene matches. This CDR3 has 14 residues. The CDR3 bases are TGTGCCAGCAGTCGACAGGGGTCGAACACTGAAGCTTTCTTT. Its translation: CASSRQGSNTEAFF.

The chain is built from TRBV6-4 and TRBJ2-7, with a possible D match to TRBD1 (5 bases). Per germline, CDR1 MRHNA and CDR2 SNTAGT. The CDR3 covers 13 residues. V was trimmed by 4 bases and J by 3 bases, leaving 10 bases between them. The chain's CDR3 is CASSVGHGYEQYF. The CDR3 region has the DNA TGTGCCAGCAGTGTCGGACACGGCTACGAGCAGTACTTC.